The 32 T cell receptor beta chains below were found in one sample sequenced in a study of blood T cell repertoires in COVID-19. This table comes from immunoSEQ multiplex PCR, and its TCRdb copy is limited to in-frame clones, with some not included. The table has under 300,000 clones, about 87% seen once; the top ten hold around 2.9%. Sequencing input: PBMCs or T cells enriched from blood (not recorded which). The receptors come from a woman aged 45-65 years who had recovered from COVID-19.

CDR3 sequence: CASTKTVQVYNEQFF. Written as DNA, the CDR3 is TGTGCCAGCACCAAGACCGTCCAGGTATACAATGAGCAGTTCTTC. This rearrangement joins TRBV28 to TRBJ2-1; D unresolved. CDR3 length equals 15 residues. Germline assignment: CDR1 MDHEN and CDR2 SYDVKM. V lost 7 bases, J lost 4 bases, and 17 bases lay in between.

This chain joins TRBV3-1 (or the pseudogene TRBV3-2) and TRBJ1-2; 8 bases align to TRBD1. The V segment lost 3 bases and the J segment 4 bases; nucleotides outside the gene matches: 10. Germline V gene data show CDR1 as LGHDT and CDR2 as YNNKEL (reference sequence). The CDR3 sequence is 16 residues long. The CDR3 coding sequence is TGTGCCAGCAGCCACGAGGCCAGGGGGCGAAGCTATGGCTACACCTTC. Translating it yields CASSHEARGRSYGYTF.

CDR3 sequence reads: CASSTDRNSPLHF. DNA of the CDR3: TGTGCCAGCAGTACGGACAGAAATTCACCCCTCCACTTT. The chain has TRBV6-4 and TRBJ1-6; TRBD1 might be the D (6 bases). V dropped 5 bases and J dropped 7 bases, with 9 bases sitting between them. Germline V gene data show CDR1 as MRHNA and CDR2 as SNTAGT. The CDR3 spans 13 residues.

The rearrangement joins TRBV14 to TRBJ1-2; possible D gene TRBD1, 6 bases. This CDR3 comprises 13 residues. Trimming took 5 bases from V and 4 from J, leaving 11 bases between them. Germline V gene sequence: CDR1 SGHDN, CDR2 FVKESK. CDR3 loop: CASSEGQGYGYTF. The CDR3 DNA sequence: TGTGCCAGCAGCGAGGGACAAGGCTATGGCTACACCTTC.

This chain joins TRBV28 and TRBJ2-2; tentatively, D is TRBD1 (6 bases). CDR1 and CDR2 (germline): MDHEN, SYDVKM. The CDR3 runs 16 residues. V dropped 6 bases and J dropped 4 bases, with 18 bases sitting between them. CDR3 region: CASRSHPGEGTGELFF. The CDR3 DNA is TGTGCCAGCAGGAGCCACCCAGGGGAAGGCACCGGGGAGCTGTTTTTT.

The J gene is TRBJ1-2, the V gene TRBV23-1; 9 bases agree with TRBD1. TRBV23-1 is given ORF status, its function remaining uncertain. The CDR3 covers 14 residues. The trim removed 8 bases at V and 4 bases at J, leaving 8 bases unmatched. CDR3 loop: CASSRDRGAYGYTF. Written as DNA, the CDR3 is TGCGCCAGCTCCCGAGACAGGGGGGCCTATGGCTACACCTTC.

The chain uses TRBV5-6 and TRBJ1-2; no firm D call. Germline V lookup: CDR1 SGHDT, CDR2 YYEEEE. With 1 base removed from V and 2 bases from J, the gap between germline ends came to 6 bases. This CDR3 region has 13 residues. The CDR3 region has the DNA TGTGCCAGCAGCTTGATAGAGAACTATGGCTACACCTTC. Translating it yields CASSLIENYGYTF.

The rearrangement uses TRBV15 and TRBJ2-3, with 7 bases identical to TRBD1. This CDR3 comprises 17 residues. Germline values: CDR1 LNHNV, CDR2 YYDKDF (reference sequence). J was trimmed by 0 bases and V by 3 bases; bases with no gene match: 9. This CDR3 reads CATSSWDSGASTDTQYF. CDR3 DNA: TGTGCCACCAGCAGCTGGGACAGTGGAGCTAGCACAGATACGCAGTATTTT.

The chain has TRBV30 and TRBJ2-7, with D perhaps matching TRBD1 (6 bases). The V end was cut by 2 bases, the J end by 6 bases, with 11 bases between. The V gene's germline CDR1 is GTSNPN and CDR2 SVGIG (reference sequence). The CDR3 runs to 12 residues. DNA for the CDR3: TGTGCCTGGAGTACAGGGAACCGCGAGCAGTACTTC. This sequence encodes CAWSTGNREQYF.

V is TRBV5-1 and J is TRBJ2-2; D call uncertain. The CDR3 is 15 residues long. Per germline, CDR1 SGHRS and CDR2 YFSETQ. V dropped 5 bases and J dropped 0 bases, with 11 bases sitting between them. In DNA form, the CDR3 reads TGCGCCAGCAGATGGCAGTTCGCGAACACCGGGGAGCTGTTTTTT. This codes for CASRWQFANTGELFF.

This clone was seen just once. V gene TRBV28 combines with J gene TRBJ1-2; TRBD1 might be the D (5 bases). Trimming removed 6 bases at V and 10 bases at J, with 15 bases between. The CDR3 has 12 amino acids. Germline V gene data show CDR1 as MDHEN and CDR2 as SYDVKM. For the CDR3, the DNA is TGTGCCAGCAGCACAGAGGGGAGGGACTACACCTTC. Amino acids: CASSTEGRDYTF.

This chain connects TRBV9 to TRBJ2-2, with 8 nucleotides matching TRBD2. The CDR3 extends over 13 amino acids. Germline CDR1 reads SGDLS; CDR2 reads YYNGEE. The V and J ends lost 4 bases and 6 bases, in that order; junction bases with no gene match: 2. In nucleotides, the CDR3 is TGTGCCAGCAGCCCACTAGCGGCCGGGGAGCTGTTTTTT. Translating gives CASSPLAAGELFF.

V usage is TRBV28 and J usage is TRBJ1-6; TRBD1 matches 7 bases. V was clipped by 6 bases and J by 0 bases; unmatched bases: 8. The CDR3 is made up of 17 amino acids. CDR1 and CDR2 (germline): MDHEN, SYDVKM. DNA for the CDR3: TGTGCCAGCAGACAATTACAGGGGAGCTCCTATAATTCACCCCTCCACTTT. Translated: CASRQLQGSSYNSPLHF.

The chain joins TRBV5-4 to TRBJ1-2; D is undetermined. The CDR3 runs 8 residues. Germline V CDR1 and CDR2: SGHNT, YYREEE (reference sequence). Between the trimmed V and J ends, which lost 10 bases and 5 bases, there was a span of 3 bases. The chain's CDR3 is CAPYGYTF. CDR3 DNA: TGTGCCCCGTATGGCTACACCTTC.

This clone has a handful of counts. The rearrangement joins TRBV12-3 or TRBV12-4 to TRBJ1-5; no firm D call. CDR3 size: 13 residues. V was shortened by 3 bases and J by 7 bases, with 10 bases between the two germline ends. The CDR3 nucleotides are TGTGCCAGCAGTTTTTCCTACGGGCAGCCCCAGCATTTT. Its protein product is CASSFSYGQPQHF.

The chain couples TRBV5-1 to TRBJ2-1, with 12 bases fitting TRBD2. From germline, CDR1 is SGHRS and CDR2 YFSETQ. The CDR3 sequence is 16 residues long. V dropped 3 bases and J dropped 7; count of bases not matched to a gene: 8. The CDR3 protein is CASSSSSGRGGNEQFF. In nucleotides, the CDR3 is TGCGCCAGCAGCTCATCTAGCGGGAGGGGAGGGAATGAGCAGTTCTTC.

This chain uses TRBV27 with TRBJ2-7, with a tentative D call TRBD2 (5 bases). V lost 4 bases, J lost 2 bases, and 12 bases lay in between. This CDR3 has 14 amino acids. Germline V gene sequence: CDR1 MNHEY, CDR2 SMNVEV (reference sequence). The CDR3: CASSSGREAYEQYF. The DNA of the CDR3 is TGTGCCAGCAGTTCAGGACGGGAAGCCTACGAGCAGTACTTC.

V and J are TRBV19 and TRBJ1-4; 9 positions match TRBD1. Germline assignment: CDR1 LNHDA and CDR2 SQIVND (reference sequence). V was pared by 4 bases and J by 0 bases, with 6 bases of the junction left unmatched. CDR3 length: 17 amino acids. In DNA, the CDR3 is TGTGCCAGTAGTAGCGGACAGGGGAAATCAACTAATGAAAAACTGTTTTTT. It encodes CASSSGQGKSTNEKLFF.

The CDR3 sequence is CASSPGQAQGYGYTF. Written as DNA, the CDR3 is TGTGCCAGCAGTCCTGGACAGGCCCAGGGGTATGGCTACACCTTC. J is TRBJ1-2 and V is TRBV7-2; 7 bases line up with TRBD1. Germline V gives CDR1 SGHTA, CDR2 FQGNSA. CDR3 length equals 15 residues. The V and J ends lost 6 bases and 5 bases, in that order; junction bases with no gene match: 12. The entire variable domain, with the rest obtained from reference TRBV7-2 and TRBJ1-2, is as follows: GAGVSQSPSNKVTEKGKDVELRCDPISGHTALYWYRQSLGQGLEFLIYFQGNSAPDKSGLPSDRFSAERTGGSVSTLTIQRTQQEDSAVYLCASSPGQAQGYGYTFGSGTRLTVV.

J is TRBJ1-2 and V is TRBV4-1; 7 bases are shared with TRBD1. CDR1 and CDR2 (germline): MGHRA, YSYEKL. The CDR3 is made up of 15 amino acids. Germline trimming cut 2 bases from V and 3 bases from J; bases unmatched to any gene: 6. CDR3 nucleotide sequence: TGCGCCAGCAGCCAAATGGTAGGGGGCTACTATGGCTACACCTTC. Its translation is CASSQMVGGYYGYTF.

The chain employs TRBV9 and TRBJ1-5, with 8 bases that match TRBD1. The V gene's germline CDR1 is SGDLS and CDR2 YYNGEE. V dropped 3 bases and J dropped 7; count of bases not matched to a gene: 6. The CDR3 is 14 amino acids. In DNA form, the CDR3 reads TGTGCCAGCAGCGCAGGACAGGGTATGCAGCCCCAGCATTTT. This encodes CASSAGQGMQPQHF.

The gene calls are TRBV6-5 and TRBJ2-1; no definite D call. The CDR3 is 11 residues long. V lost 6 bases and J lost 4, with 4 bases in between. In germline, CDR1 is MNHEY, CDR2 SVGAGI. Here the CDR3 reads CASRAYNEQFF. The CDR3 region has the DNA TGTGCCAGCAGAGCTTACAATGAGCAGTTCTTC.

The CDR3 DNA is TGTGCCTGGAGTGAGCGGACCAATCAGCCCCAGCATTTT. It encodes CAWSERTNQPQHF. The rearrangement links TRBV30 to TRBJ1-5; D is ambiguous. With 1 base removed from V and 3 bases from J, the gap between germline ends came to 7 bases. The CDR3 totals 13 residues. Looked up from germline, CDR1 is GTSNPN and CDR2 is SVGIG (reference sequence).

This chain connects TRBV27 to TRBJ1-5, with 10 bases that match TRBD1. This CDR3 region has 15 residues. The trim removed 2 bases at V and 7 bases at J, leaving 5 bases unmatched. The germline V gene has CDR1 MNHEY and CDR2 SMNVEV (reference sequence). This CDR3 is CASSLRGQGSQPQHF. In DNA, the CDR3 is TGTGCCAGCAGTTTACGGGGACAGGGGTCCCAGCCCCAGCATTTT.

The CDR3 is CSAGTGGIQYF. Written as DNA, the CDR3 is TGCAGTGCTGGGACGGGGGGCATTCAGTACTTC. The chain links TRBV20-1 to TRBJ2-4; 7 nucleotides match TRBD2. V gave up 5 bases and J gave up 9 bases; unmatched junction bases: 4. Per germline, CDR1 DFQATT and CDR2 SNEGSKA (reference sequence). This CDR3 comprises 11 residues.

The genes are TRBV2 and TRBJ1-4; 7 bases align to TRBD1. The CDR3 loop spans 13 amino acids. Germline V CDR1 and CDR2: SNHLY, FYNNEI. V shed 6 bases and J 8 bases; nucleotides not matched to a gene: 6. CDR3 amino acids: CASRSRGLEKLFF. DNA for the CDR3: TGTGCCAGCAGATCCAGGGGGTTGGAAAAACTGTTTTTT.

CDR3 DNA sequence: TGTGCCAGCAGCTTAGCGGAAGGGGGCGCGTTGGGCTACACCTTC. As protein: CASSLAEGGALGYTF. The chain combines TRBV7-2 with TRBJ1-2; 7 positions match TRBD1. The CDR3 has 15 amino acids. J was trimmed by 8 bases and V by 0 bases; bases with no gene match: 9. Germline CDR1 and CDR2: SGHTA and FQGNSA.

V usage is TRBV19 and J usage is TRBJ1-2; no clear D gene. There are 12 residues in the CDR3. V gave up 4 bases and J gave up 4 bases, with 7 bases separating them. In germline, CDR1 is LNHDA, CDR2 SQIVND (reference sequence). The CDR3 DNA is TGTGCCAGTAGTACCAACAGCTATGGCTACACCTTC. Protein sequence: CASSTNSYGYTF.

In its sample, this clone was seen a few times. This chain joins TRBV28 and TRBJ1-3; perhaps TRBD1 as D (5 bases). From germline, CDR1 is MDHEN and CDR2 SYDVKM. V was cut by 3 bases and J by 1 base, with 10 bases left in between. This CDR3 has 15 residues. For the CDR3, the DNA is TGTGCCAGCAGTTTGCCCGACAGATCTGGAAACACCATATATTTT. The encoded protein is CASSLPDRSGNTIYF.

The CDR3, as DNA: TGTGCCAGCAGGGATGCGGGGGGTCGCACCTTC. This translates into CASRDAGGRTF. The V call is TRBV28, the J call TRBJ1-2, with a tentative D call TRBD1 (5 bases). Germline V CDR1 and CDR2: MDHEN, SYDVKM. The CDR3 sequence is 11 residues long. V was clipped by 6 bases and J by 13 bases, with 15 bases between them.

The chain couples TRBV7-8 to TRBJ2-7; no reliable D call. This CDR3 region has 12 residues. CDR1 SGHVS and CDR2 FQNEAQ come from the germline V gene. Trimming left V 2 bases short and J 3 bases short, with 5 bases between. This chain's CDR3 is CASSLYNYEQYF. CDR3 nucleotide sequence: TGTGCCAGCAGCTTATACAACTACGAGCAGTACTTC. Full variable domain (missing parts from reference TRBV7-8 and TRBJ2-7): GAGVSQSPRYKVAKRGQDVALRCDPISGHVSLFWYQQALGQGPEFLTYFQNEAQLDKSGLPSDRFFAERPEGSVSTLKIQRTQQEDSAVYLCASSLYNYEQYFGPGTRLTVT.

The CDR3 loop reads CAWTKGQVNQPQHF. CDR3 in DNA: TGTGCCTGGACCAAAGGACAGGTCAATCAGCCCCAGCATTTT. This chain links TRBV30 with TRBJ1-5; TRBD1 matches at 7 bases. The CDR3 is made up of 14 amino acids. Germline assignment: CDR1 GTSNPN and CDR2 SVGIG (reference sequence). Trimming cost V 4 bases and J 3 bases; bases outside gene matches: 6. The complete variable domain, with remaining parts taken from reference TRBV30 and TRBJ1-5, reads SQTIHQWPATLVQPVGSPLSLECTVEGTSNPNLYWYRQAAGRGLQLLFYSVGIGQISSEVPQNLSASRPQDRQFILSSKKLLLSDSGFYLCAWTKGQVNQPQHFGDGTRLSIL.